This T cell receptor (beta chain) was found in a study of shared clonotypes between healthy human individuals. CDR3 length: 16 amino acids. The V gene lost 0 bases and the J gene lost 7 bases, with 16 bases spanning the gap. The germline gives CDR1 LGHNA, CDR2 YSLEER. TCRdb keeps only in-frame clones here, not all; method: immunoSEQ multiplex PCR. The data show millions of clones, more than 90% seen once. Sequenced material: naive CD4+ T cells sorted from blood. Subset meaning: CD45RA+ positively selected. The J gene is TRBJ2-1, the V gene TRBV4-3; perhaps TRBD2 as D (5 bases). This TCR was sampled from a man aged 18 to 29 in good health. The CDR3 nucleotides read TGCGCCAGCAGCCAAGATGTGTCTGCTAGCATAAATGAGCAGTTCTTC. It codes for CASSQDVSASINEQFF.